The present T cell receptor beta chain was sequenced within a study of T cell responses to AZD1222 COVID-19 vaccine. General observations from the study: Elevations in Spike-specific TCR breadth and depth followed administration of two AZD1222 doses. Baseline seropositivity characterized only a handful of AZD1222 recipients.

The germline V gene encodes CDR1 SGHTA and CDR2 FQGTGA. CDR3 size: 14 residues. V lost 6 bases and J lost 7; bases outside the gene matches: 10. On this clone: The target antigen is unknown.

Assay used: immunoSEQ multiplex PCR; TCRdb lists only in-frame clones, some missing. Here the sample spans about 190,000 clones, approximately 90% being singletons. This chain links TRBV7-3 with TRBJ2-7; 9 bases match TRBD2. The source material was peripheral blood, sampled on day 0 of AZD1222 vaccination. The clonotype comes from an adult in good health. The CDR3 sequence: CASSPDGLAREQYF. For the CDR3, the DNA is TGTGCCAGCAGTCCCGACGGACTAGCGAGAGAGCAGTACTTC.